A selection of T cell receptor beta chains follows, all from one sample in a study of Graves' ophthalmopathy and Graves' hyperthyroidism. TCRdb re-called the multiplex PCR reads with MiXCR, one entry per CDR3 protein. There are 650,000 to 800,000 distinct CDR3 sequences in the sample; under 50% occur only once, and over 2.5% lies in the top ten. Sequencing input: peripheral blood. The receptor source for this set is an adult man with Graves' ophthalmopathy. CDR3s include the opening cysteine and the closing phenylalanine or tryptophan. Fields, in order: CDR3 DNA, CDR3 protein, clone size, D gene, J gene, V gene. A D gene is named only where the DNA matches it firmly. Expanded clones are given a class, and other clones once, few, many or no size at all.

TGTGCCAGCAGCACAACAGGGGCGCCCTTGAGCGAGCAGTACTTC,CASSTTGAPLSEQYF,many,TRBD1,TRBJ2-7,TRBV7-9
TGCAGTGCTAAGGGCCCGGGAGTCTATACCGGGGAGCTGTTTTTT,CSAKGPGVYTGELFF,-,-,TRBJ2-2,TRBV20-1
TGTGCCAGTAGTATGACAGGGGGCACCGGGGAGCTGTTTTTT,CASSMTGGTGELFF,many,TRBD1,TRBJ2-2,TRBV19
TGTGCCAGCAGCCAGGAGACAGGGAGTCTGGGGCAGTACTTC,CASSQETGSLGQYF,few,TRBD1,TRBJ2-7,TRBV14
TGCGCCAGCAGCTTGTCGGTGGGGGAAAAACTGTTTTTT,CASSLSVGEKLFF,many,-,TRBJ1-4,TRBV5-1
TGCAGTGCCAGTAGTGACAGGAAGGACTATGGCTACACCTTC,CSASSDRKDYGYTF,once,-,TRBJ1-2,TRBV20-1
TGTGCCAGCAGCCCCGCTGGTCGGGTCAACACTGAAGCTTTCTTT,CASSPAGRVNTEAFF,many,-,TRBJ1-1,TRBV7-8
TGTGCCAGCAGTTACTTAGGGGGTACTGGGGCCAACGTCCTGACTTTC,CASSYLGGTGANVLTF,-,-,TRBJ2-6,TRBV10-3
TGTGCCAGCAGCCAAGACACAAACGGCAATCAGCCCCAGCATTTT,CASSQDTNGNQPQHF,many,-,TRBJ1-5,TRBV3-1
TGTGCCAGCTCACCACCGTCGGAGGGGACCCAGTACTTC,CASSPPSEGTQYF,-,-,TRBJ2-5,TRBV7-8
TGTGCCAGCAGCTCGTCCAGGGGGAGCAATCAGCCCCAGCATTTT,CASSSSRGSNQPQHF,many,TRBD1,TRBJ1-5,TRBV7-2
TGTGCCAGCAGTTACGAGCGAAGGGATAATCAGCCCCAGCATTTT,CASSYERRDNQPQHF,few,-,TRBJ1-5,TRBV10-2
TGCGCCAGCAGCCAAGAGGTTGCGGGTGACGCTTTCTTT,CASSQEVAGDAFF,-,-,TRBJ1-1,TRBV4-3
TGTGCCAGCAGTGCGACTAGCGGGGTGAGCTCCTACAATGAGCAGTTCTTC,CASSATSGVSSYNEQFF,once,TRBD2,TRBJ2-1,TRBV2
TGTGCCAGCAGCTTAACCGGAGAAAGCAATCAGCCCCAGCATTTT,CASSLTGESNQPQHF,few,-,TRBJ1-5,TRBV7-2
TGCGCCAGCACCCCCCGGGGTGAAAAACTGTTTTTT,CASTPRGEKLFF,-,-,TRBJ1-4,TRBV7-3
TGTGCCACCAGCAGAGATTACGGGTCCTATGGCTACACCTTC,CATSRDYGSYGYTF,-,-,TRBJ1-2,TRBV15
TGTGCCAGTATCGGACAGAGTAACTATGGCTACACCTTC,CASIGQSNYGYTF,-,-,TRBJ1-2,TRBV19
TGTGCCATCAGCCGGGACAGCAATTCACCCCTCCACTTT,CAISRDSNSPLHF,-,TRBD1,TRBJ1-6,TRBV10-3
TGTGCCAGCAGTTTAACGTCGGGGGATCAGCCCCAGCATTTT,CASSLTSGDQPQHF,-,-,TRBJ1-5,TRBV12-3/TRBV12-4
TGTGCCAGCAGTGAAGGATGGGCTAGCACAGATACGCAGTATTTT,CASSEGWASTDTQYF,once,-,TRBJ2-3,TRBV2
TGTGCCAGCAGCACGGGAGAACAGCCCCAGTACTTC,CASSTGEQPQYF,many,-,TRBJ2-5,TRBV7-9
TGCGCCAGCAGCTCCTCAGCTGGAAACACCATATATTTT,CASSSSAGNTIYF,many,-,TRBJ1-3,TRBV5-1
TGTGCCAGCAGTTACGCCATGGACAGGGGGCGCACCTATGGCTACACCTTC,CASSYAMDRGRTYGYTF,-,TRBD1,TRBJ1-2,TRBV25-1
TGTGCCAGCAGTGGGGGACAGGGATTATTCGACACCGGGGAGCTGTTTTTT,CASSGGQGLFDTGELFF,few,TRBD1,TRBJ2-2,TRBV12-3/TRBV12-4
TGTGCCAGCAGCTTAGATAGGGGGACTCCCTACGAGCAGTACTTC,CASSLDRGTPYEQYF,-,-,TRBJ2-7,TRBV7-9
TGTGCCAGCAGCTTGCTAGCGGGAGCTAGCAATGAGCAGTTCTTC,CASSLLAGASNEQFF,-,TRBD2,TRBJ2-1,TRBV7-6
TGTGCCACTACATGGGACCCCCAACATGGCTACACCTTC,CATTWDPQHGYTF,many,-,TRBJ1-2,TRBV7-9
TGCGCCAGCAGCCAGGGGGACACACACTCTGGAAACACCATATATTTT,CASSQGDTHSGNTIYF,few,-,TRBJ1-3,TRBV4-1
TGCAGCGTAGGGGGGACAGGGGGCCGCTACTTC,CSVGGTGGRYF,many,TRBD1,TRBJ2-7,TRBV29-1
TGTGCCAGCAGCTTAGCGCCCTCTGGAAACACCATATATTTT,CASSLAPSGNTIYF,-,-,TRBJ1-3,TRBV11-2
TGTGCCATCAGTGGGGACAGGGGAGACGAGCAGTACTTC,CAISGDRGDEQYF,-,TRBD1,TRBJ2-7,TRBV10-3
TGTGCCAGCAGCATATCAGGTGGGGGGAACACTGAAGCTTTCTTT,CASSISGGGNTEAFF,many,-,TRBJ1-1,TRBV7-9
TGTGCCAGTAGTTTCATCGTAGGGGTCACCGGGGAGCTGTTTTTT,CASSFIVGVTGELFF,-,-,TRBJ2-2,TRBV19
TGCAGTGCTAGAGGGCGGGCCTACGAGCAGTACTTC,CSARGRAYEQYF,many,-,TRBJ2-7,TRBV20-1
TGTGCCAGCAGCTCCTCGGGACAGGGGCAAGGCTACACCTTC,CASSSSGQGQGYTF,-,TRBD1,TRBJ1-2,TRBV7-9
TGTGCCAGCAGACATACCTCAGGGGGCAATACCGGGGAGCTGTTTTTT,CASRHTSGGNTGELFF,many,TRBD1,TRBJ2-2,TRBV7-9
TGTGCCATCACAGGGAACTATGGCTACACCTTC,CAITGNYGYTF,many,-,TRBJ1-2,TRBV10-3
TGTGCCAGTAGGAAGGCACAGGGGGCACAAGAGACCCAGTACTTC,CASRKAQGAQETQYF,once,TRBD1,TRBJ2-5,TRBV19
TGTGCCAGCAGTGTTTCAGCGGGGGGTGAGACCCAGTACTTC,CASSVSAGGETQYF,many,TRBD2,TRBJ2-5,TRBV2
TGTGCCAGTAGTATCGTAGGGTACCAGCCCCAGCATTTT,CASSIVGYQPQHF,many,-,TRBJ1-5,TRBV19